The source of this T cell receptor beta chain is a study of CD8 T cells in Susac syndrome. Trimming at V came to 2 bases and at J to 4 bases, leaving 10 bases not matched to a gene. This CDR3 has 16 amino acids. CDR1 is SGDLS, CDR2 YYNGEE, per germline. Reverse transcription of 0.5 to 1 ug RNA was performed with random hexamers. MiXCR was run by TCRdb on the immunoSEQ multiplex PCR reads, yielding one entry per CDR3 protein. This table has a few hundred thousand distinct CDR3 sequences, roughly 96% appearing once. Through negative isolation, CD4+ and CD8+ T cells were obtained, while TEMRA cells were enriched using FACS.

The J gene is TRBJ2-5, the V gene TRBV9, with TRBD1 matching 8 bases. Material for sequencing was CD4+ T cells from PBMCs. The sequence derives from a human donor with multiple sclerosis. In DNA, the CDR3 is TGTGCCAGCAGCGTTCGGACAGGGAGTTGGGGAGAGACCCAGTACTTC. This gives the protein CASSVRTGSWGETQYF.